The following is a T cell receptor beta chain sequence with its context. Its antigen is still unknown. TCRdb reanalysed the reads using MiXCR and keeps one entry per CDR3 protein. Among approximately 770,000 distinct CDR3 sequences, 29% were seen once, and the ten largest hold around 13%. This sample is drawn from a study of T cell repertoires in cytomegalovirus infection. Background on the study: In the study, CMV epitopes included recently identified HLA-C-restricted and well-studied HLA-B-restricted ones. Signatures in public TCR beta sequences pointed to both CMV infection and matching HLA type.

Looked up from germline, CDR1 is SEHNR and CDR2 is FQNEAQ (reference sequence). This CDR3 is built from 12 residues. Deletions cut 5 bases from V and 6 bases from J, with 10 bases between. This chain links TRBV7-9 with TRBJ1-1, with D uncertain. The sequence came from a human donor in good health (CMV status not recorded). Some clones in this sample may be carry-over from other donors' samples. The sequences come from cultured CD8+ T cells from PBMCs, collected from culture after CMV antigen stimulation. The CDR3 bases are TGTGCCAGCAGCCAGAGCAGGCCTGAAGCTTTCTTT. Translating gives CASSQSRPEAFF.